The 20 T cell receptor beta chains listed next were all sequenced from one sample in a study of blood T cell repertoires in COVID-19. Here immunoSEQ multiplex PCR was the method, and the copy in TCRdb shows in-frame clones only, minus some. This repertoire shows tens of thousands of clones, around 79% found once; its top ten account for roughly a third. Sample: peripheral blood. These receptors were collected from a human donor in a cohort sampled during active COVID-19.

This chain connects TRBV29-1 to TRBJ1-2; D is unclear. Germline CDR1 is SQVTM and CDR2 is ANQGSEA. The CDR3 runs 12 residues. Trimming stripped 0 bases from V and 8 bases from J, with 10 bases between. In DNA, the CDR3 is TGCAGCGTTGAAGAAGAGGGCCGGGGCTACACCTTC. Translating gives CSVEEEGRGYTF. The complete variable domain, with remaining parts taken from reference TRBV29-1 and TRBJ1-2, reads SAVISQKPSRDICQRGTSLTIQCQVDSQVTMMFWYRQQPGQSLTLIATANQGSEATYESGFVIDKFPISRPNLTFSTLTVSNMSPEDSSIYLCSVEEEGRGYTFGSGTRLTVV.

The V gene is TRBV6-5, the J gene TRBJ2-2, with TRBD1 matching 8 bases. Germline V gives CDR1 MNHEY, CDR2 SVGAGI. V lost 6 bases, J lost 4 bases, and 4 bases stayed unmatched. The CDR3 spans 14 residues. CDR3 nucleotide sequence: TGTGCCAGCAGACGGGACAGGTCCACCGGGGAGCTGTTTTTT. Residues: CASRRDRSTGELFF.

This clone occurred once. This sequence joins TRBV7-8 and TRBJ2-7; 7 bases align to TRBD1. Germline CDR1 is SGHVS and CDR2 is FQNEAQ. This CDR3 contains 14 residues. The J segment lost 4 bases and the V segment lost 4 bases, leaving 7 bases of the junction unmatched. The CDR3 DNA reads as TGTGCCAGCAGCTCTACCCGGGACAGATACGAGCAGTACTTC. This codes for CASSSTRDRYEQYF.

The chain uses TRBV4-3 and TRBJ2-2; 12 nucleotides agree with TRBD2. This CDR3 has 15 amino acids. Germline V lookup: CDR1 LGHNA, CDR2 YSLEER. The J segment lost 6 bases and the V segment lost 2 bases, leaving 1 base of the junction unmatched. In DNA form, the CDR3 reads TGCGCCAGCAGCCAACTAGCGGGAGGGGCCGGGGAGCTGTTTTTT. Protein sequence: CASSQLAGGAGELFF.

This chain uses TRBV9 with TRBJ2-2; no reliable D call. Trimming took 0 bases from V and 6 from J, leaving 9 bases between them. This CDR3 is built from 14 residues. Germline V gene sequence: CDR1 SGDLS, CDR2 YYNGEE. The CDR3 coding sequence is TGTGCCAGCAGCGTAGACACCCACGCCGGGGAGCTGTTTTTT. Its translation is CASSVDTHAGELFF. Filled out from reference TRBV9 and TRBJ2-2, the complete variable domain reads DSGVTQTPKHLITATGQRVTLRCSPRSGDLSVYWYQQSLDQGLQFLIQYYNGEERAKGNILERFSAQQFPDLHSELNLSSLELGDSALYFCASSVDTHAGELFFGEGSRLTVL.

This clone came up a few times. The chain carries TRBV5-5 and TRBJ1-1; tentatively, D is TRBD1 (6 bases). The V gene's germline CDR1 is SGHKS and CDR2 YYEKEE (reference sequence). V gave up 4 bases and J gave up 0 bases, with 16 bases separating them. There are 16 residues in the CDR3. The CDR3 DNA is TGTGCCAGCAGCCCCTCCCGGGGGGCGCTGAACACTGAAGCTTTCTTT. This sequence encodes CASSPSRGALNTEAFF.

This chain connects TRBV11-2 to TRBJ2-7; D is perhaps TRBD2 (6 bases). CDR3 length: 14 residues. Germline values: CDR1 SGHAT, CDR2 FQNNGV. V lost 4 bases to trimming and J lost 4 bases, with 14 bases between them. The CDR3 coding sequence is TGTGCCAGCAGCTCGCGACTAGTTTCTTACGAGCAGTACTTC. It encodes CASSSRLVSYEQYF.

The rearrangement joins TRBV5-1 to TRBJ2-5; D is perhaps TRBD1 (6 bases). CDR1 and CDR2 (germline): SGHRS, YFSETQ. V gave up 0 bases and J gave up 5 bases, with 8 bases separating them. The CDR3 consists of 13 residues. This CDR3 is CASSLGQAETQYF. CDR3 nucleotide sequence: TGCGCCAGCAGCTTGGGACAGGCCGAGACCCAGTACTTC.

Note on this clone: Other DNA variants within this sample encode the same CDR3. The rearrangement links TRBV12-3 or TRBV12-4 to TRBJ2-5; D uncertain. The germline V and J ends were trimmed by 5 bases and 3 bases, with 4 bases remaining between them. This CDR3 is 11 amino acids long. CDR3 DNA sequence: TGTGCCAGCAGTACTAAAGAGACCCAGTACTTC. This codes for CASSTKETQYF.

The chain carries TRBV3-1 (or the pseudogene TRBV3-2) and TRBJ1-2, with 7 bases that match TRBD1. The CDR3 contains 12 residues. CDR1 LGHDT and CDR2 YNNKEL come from the germline V gene (reference sequence). Trimming at V came to 5 bases and at J to 7 bases, leaving 4 bases not matched to a gene. CDR3 coding DNA: TGTGCCAGCAGCTTACGGACAGGTGGCTACACCTTC. This translates into CASSLRTGGYTF.

This clone was counted only a few times. The J gene is TRBJ1-1, the V gene TRBV21-1; the D segment call TRBD1 is taken from the table without a DNA check. TRBV21-1 is a pseudogene. This CDR3 comprises 15 residues. The CDR3 DNA is TGTGCCAGCAGCAAAGACAGGACCCAGGTGCGTGTTGCTTTCTTT. As protein: CASSKDRTQVRVAFF.

This clone has more than one count but fewer than ten. The chain uses TRBV5-6 and TRBJ2-7; 7 bases match TRBD1. CDR3 length: 14 amino acids. With V trimmed by 3 bases and J by 7 bases, 10 bases remained unmatched. Germline V gives CDR1 SGHDT, CDR2 YYEEEE. The CDR3 protein is CASSSMDRTGEQYF. The CDR3 coding sequence is TGTGCCAGCAGCTCCATGGACAGGACGGGGGAGCAGTACTTC.

The V call is TRBV2, the J call TRBJ2-7, with TRBD1 as a possible D gene (5 bases). The ends were cut back, 5 bases at V and 6 bases at J, with 20 bases in the middle. This CDR3 comprises 15 residues. Germline CDR1 SNHLY, CDR2 FYNNEI. CDR3 protein: CASSFPPANRFEQYF. CDR3 in DNA: TGTGCCAGCAGTTTCCCCCCAGCCAACAGGTTCGAGCAGTACTTC.

The chain uses TRBV30 and TRBJ2-7; 10 nucleotides line up with TRBD1. Germline CDR1 is GTSNPN and CDR2 is SVGIG (reference sequence). With 5 bases clipped from V and 3 bases from J, the junction kept 7 bases outside the gene matches. This CDR3 has 14 residues. CDR3 amino acids: CAWEPGQGLYEQYF. The CDR3 nucleotides read TGTGCCTGGGAACCGGGACAGGGGCTCTACGAGCAGTACTTC.

V usage is TRBV18 and J usage is TRBJ1-2, with D possibly matching TRBD1 (5 bases). This CDR3 has 12 amino acids. Germline assignment: CDR1 KGHSH and CDR2 LQKENI. Trimming removed 3 bases at V and 6 bases at J, with 8 bases between. The CDR3 here is CASSPGGDGYTF. CDR3 DNA sequence: TGTGCCAGCTCACCGGGGGGAGATGGCTACACCTTC.

This clone was seen just once. The gene calls are TRBV27 and TRBJ2-7; 9 bases line up with TRBD1. Germline CDR1 and CDR2: MNHEY and SMNVEV (reference sequence). The trim removed 10 bases at V and 2 bases at J, leaving 6 bases unmatched. The CDR3 is 13 residues long. The CDR3: CAIRRQGAYEQYF. DNA of the CDR3: TGTGCCATCCGGAGACAGGGGGCCTACGAGCAGTACTTC.

The CDR3 spells CASSTQGNEQFF. CDR3 coding DNA: TGTGCCAGTAGTACACAGGGGAATGAGCAGTTCTTC. This chain connects TRBV19 to TRBJ2-1, with TRBD1 matching over 7 bases. Trimming at V came to 4 bases and at J to 7 bases, leaving 1 base not matched to a gene. There are 12 residues in the CDR3. Germline loops: CDR1 LNHDA, CDR2 SQIVND (reference sequence).

This clone turned up a few times. The chain combines TRBV5-1 with TRBJ2-1; tentatively, D is TRBD1 (5 bases). Germline CDR1 reads SGHRS; CDR2 reads YFSETQ. This CDR3 region has 13 residues. V lost 0 bases and J lost 8, with 9 bases in between. The CDR3 coding sequence is TGCGCCAGCAGCTTGGAGGGCAGGGATGAGCAGTTCTTC. As protein: CASSLEGRDEQFF.

This clone was found once. This chain links TRBV28 with TRBJ1-5; 9 positions agree with TRBD1. Germline CDR1 MDHEN, CDR2 SYDVKM. There are 16 residues in the CDR3. The V and J ends lost 5 bases and 6 bases, in that order; junction bases with no gene match: 11. In DNA form, the CDR3 reads TGTGCCAGCAGTCCCTCACCGGGACAGGGTCGTCAGCCCCAGCATTTT. This sequence encodes CASSPSPGQGRQPQHF.

The V gene is TRBV5-5, the J gene TRBJ1-5, with D unresolved. Germline CDR1 reads SGHKS; CDR2 reads YYEKEE (reference sequence). The V end lost 5 bases, the J end lost 0 bases, and 9 bases lay between the germline ends. The CDR3 is 14 residues long. CDR3 nucleotide sequence: TGTGCCAGCAGAAGGGAGCCTAGCAATCAGCCCCAGCATTTT. Protein product: CASRREPSNQPQHF.